The rows below give T cell receptor beta chains drawn from one sample of a study of vaccination and CD4 T cells after COVID-19. TCRdb ran MiXCR on the PCR reads and lists one entry per CDR3 protein. This sample has some 29,000 distinct CDR3 sequences, with 51% found just once. Sequences were derived from CD4+ T cells from blood, sampled about 7 months after SARS-CoV-2 vaccination. The receptors here all came from a human donor who had recovered from COVID-19. The CDR3 runs from the conserved cysteine through the conserved F or W. Each record gives: J gene, V gene, clone size, D gene, CDR3 DNA, CDR3 protein. A D gene is named only where the DNA matches it firmly. Clone size is given for some rows only: seen once, a few or many times, or a class if the clone is expanded.

>TRBJ2-3|TRBV11-1|.|.
TGTGCCAGCAGCAAGTCCACAGATACGCAGTATTTT
CASSKSTDTQYF
>TRBJ1-5|TRBV4-1|few|.
TGCGCCAGCAGCCAAGAAGTGTTCCCCGCTCGACTGGACCAGCATTTT
CASSQEVFPARLDQHF
>TRBJ2-7|TRBV19|.|.
TGTGCCAGTAGTGTTCTCTGGGGTTCCTACGAGCAGTACTTC
CASSVLWGSYEQYF
>TRBJ2-7|TRBV20-1|.|TRBD2
TGCAGTGCTAGATCGGCAGGCGGGAGCTCCTACGAGCAGCACTTC
CSARSAGGSSYEQHF
>TRBJ2-7|TRBV6-5|few|TRBD2
TGTGCCAGCAGTTACGGGACTAGCGCGTACGAGCAGTACTTC
CASSYGTSAYEQYF
>TRBJ2-5|TRBV7-8|.|.
TGTGCCAGCAGCCCCCGTCAGGGCGCGGGCAGACTGTTCAGAAAACAACAAGAGACCCAGTACTTC
CASSPRQGAGRLFRKQQETQYF
>TRBJ2-7|TRBV6-5|few|TRBD1
TGTGCCAGCAGTTACAACGACAGGGGAGACTACGAGCAGTACTTC
CASSYNDRGDYEQYF
>TRBJ2-7|TRBV4-1|few|.
TGCGCCAGCAGCCAAGTGAATATGGGGTGGGCGGACGAGCAGTACTTC
CASSQVNMGWADEQYF
>TRBJ1-1|TRBV6-1|.|.
TGTGCCAGCAGTGTTAATTCGAACACTGAAGCTTTCTTT
CASSVNSNTEAFF
>TRBJ2-3|TRBV4-1|once|.
TGCGCCAGCAGCCAAGAGGGCTGGCGAGAGGGTGATACGCAGTATTTT
CASSQEGWREGDTQYF
>TRBJ1-4|TRBV20-1|few|.
TGCAGTGCTAGACAGTCGATGCGCGGGACACAACTGTTTTTT
CSARQSMRGTQLFF
>TRBJ2-5|TRBV5-1|.|TRBD2
TGCGCCAGCAGCGGGACTAGCGGGAAAGAGACCCAGTACTTC
CASSGTSGKETQYF
>TRBJ2-3|TRBV7-8|.|.
TGTGCCAGCAGCTTAGATTGGGGCACAGATACGCAGTATTTT
CASSLDWGTDTQYF
>TRBJ1-5|TRBV20-1|.|.
TGCAGTGCTAGTCGCCCGTTCCAATATAGCAATCAGCCCCAGCATTTT
CSASRPFQYSNQPQHF
>TRBJ2-5|TRBV5-4|few|.
TGTGCCAGCAGTTCCCCCGGGCGGGGACAAGGGACCCAGTACTTC
CASSSPGRGQGTQYF
>TRBJ2-1|TRBV6-1|.|.
TGTGCCAGCAGAGTGACCGGCGTCAGCAGCAATGAGCAGTTCTTC
CASRVTGVSSNEQFF
>TRBJ2-7|TRBV6-2/TRBV6-3|once|.
TGTGCCACGGACGGCATTTACGAGCAGTACTTC
CATDGIYEQYF
>TRBJ2-7|TRBV7-7|few|.
TGTGCCAGCAGCCAACACCCGGGCTCAAACTACGAGCAGTACTTC
CASSQHPGSNYEQYF
>TRBJ1-1|TRBV5-4|.|TRBD1
TGTGCCAGCAGTTTACAGGGGGCGTGGACTGAAGCTTTCTTT
CASSLQGAWTEAFF
>TRBJ2-1|TRBV28|.|TRBD2
TGTGCCAGCAGTGAGACTAGCTTCTACTACAATGAGCAGTTCTTC
CASSETSFYYNEQFF
>TRBJ1-2|TRBV21-1|.|.
TGTGCCAAAGAATCGACAGGGGGATATGGCTACACCTTC
CAKESTGGYGYTF
>TRBJ2-3|TRBV20-1|once|TRBD2
TGCAGTGCCCGAGAGTCTAGCGGGAGGTCAGATACGCAGTATTTT
CSARESSGRSDTQYF
>TRBJ1-1|TRBV6-4|.|TRBD1
TGTGCCAGCAGGGACAGGGGGAACACTGAAGCTTTCTTT
CASRDRGNTEAFF
>TRBJ2-5|TRBV7-9|.|TRBD1
TGTGCCAGCAGCGAAATACAGGGGGCTTTTCAATCAGAGACCCAGTACTTC
CASSEIQGAFQSETQYF
>TRBJ2-7|TRBV7-8|.|TRBD2
TGTGCCAGCAGTCCACGAGCCGGGACTAGCGGGTACGAGCAGTACTTC
CASSPRAGTSGYEQYF
>TRBJ1-2|TRBV21-1|.|.
TGTGCCATCGGTAAAAAGTCGGGGACAACCTCACGCGAAGGCTACACCTTC
CAIGKKSGTTSREGYTF
>TRBJ2-5|TRBV10-3|once|TRBD1
TGTGCCATCAGTGAGTCGCTGGACAGGGAGAGGACCCAGTACTTC
CAISESLDRERTQYF
>TRBJ2-3|TRBV27|.|.
TGTGCCAGCAGTCCCAACTCAATCCCTAGCACAGATACGCAGTATTTT
CASSPNSIPSTDTQYF
>TRBJ2-1|TRBV7-8|few|TRBD2
TGTGCCAGCAGCTCCGGACTAGCGGGAGCTATTCACAATGAGCAGTTCTTC
CASSSGLAGAIHNEQFF
>TRBJ1-1|TRBV20-1|.|.
TGCAGTGCGGACCGGGGTGCCGGAACTGAAGCTTTCTTT
CSADRGAGTEAFF
>TRBJ1-5|TRBV6-1|.|.
TGTGCCAGCAGAGTTAGACAGATGGGAAATCAGCCCCAGCATTTT
CASRVRQMGNQPQHF
>TRBJ1-1|TRBV18|.|.
TGTGCCAGCTCTATCTTCGATGTGAACACTGAAGCTTTCTTT
CASSIFDVNTEAFF
>TRBJ1-6|TRBV20-1|few|.
TGCAGTGCTATCCGGGACCGGGCCGGGCGGGGATGGAACCCCTCACCCCTCCACTTT
CSAIRDRAGRGWNPSPLHF
>TRBJ2-1|TRBV20-1|.|TRBD2
TGCAGTGCTCCCCCGGCGGGAGTGAGATACAATGAGCAGTTCTTC
CSAPPAGVRYNEQFF
>TRBJ1-5|TRBV20-1|.|.
TGCAGTGCTAGAGTACTTGGTGCGGGCGGACCACGGGCCCAGCATTTT
CSARVLGAGGPRAQHF
>TRBJ1-5|TRBV6-2/TRBV6-3|few|.
TGTGCCAGCAGTTCCCTCGTGAGAGGTCAGCCCCAGCATTTT
CASSSLVRGQPQHF
>TRBJ2-3|TRBV27|few|.
TGTGCCAGCAGTCGCCCCCCAGATACGCAGTATTTT
CASSRPPDTQYF
>TRBJ2-2|TRBV6-2/TRBV6-3|few|TRBD1
TGTGCCAGCACCACAGGGGGCCGGAACACCGGGGAGCTGTTTTTT
CASTTGGRNTGELFF
>TRBJ1-2|TRBV29-1|few|.
TGCAGCGTTGTGACGCTCTATGGCTACACCTTC
CSVVTLYGYTF
>TRBJ2-6|TRBV4-2|once|.
TGTGCCAGCAGCCAAGATTTGGGGGCCGGGGCCAACGTCCTGACTTTC
CASSQDLGAGANVLTF
>TRBJ2-5|TRBV2|.|.
TGTGCCACCTCTTTCGGAGAAGAGACCCAGTACTTC
CATSFGEETQYF